A selection of T cell receptor beta chains follows, all from one sample in a study of vaccination and CD4 T cells after COVID-19. TCRdb re-called the PCR reads through MiXCR, storing one row per CDR3 protein. The sample consists of over 9,500 distinct CDR3 sequences, about 50% of them appearing once. What these receptors recognize is not known. The material sequenced was cultured CD4+ T cells from blood, taken after SARS-CoV-2 vaccination. All receptors come from a human donor with COVID-19. CDR3s include the opening cysteine and the closing phenylalanine or tryptophan. A D gene is named only where the DNA matches it firmly. Some rows mark clone size as missing; the rest say once, few, many or name a class of expanded clone.

.	.	TRBV25-1	TRBJ1-5	TGTGCCAGCAGTGAACTAAGGGCAGATCAGCCCCAGCATTTT	CASSELRADQPQHF
.	.	TRBV6-1	TRBJ1-5	TGTGCCAGCAGTGAATTTAAGTCAGGGAGTAGCAATCAGCCCCAGCATTTT	CASSEFKSGSSNQPQHF
few	.	TRBV6-1	TRBJ2-6	TGTGCCAGCAGTCGTTTTACTGGGGCCAACGTCCTGACTTTC	CASSRFTGANVLTF
.	.	TRBV29-1	TRBJ2-7	TGCAGCGTTGTCCCAGGGGTGCCTGGCGAGCAGTACTTC	CSVVPGVPGEQYF
.	TRBD1	TRBV5-4	TRBJ1-1	TGTGCCAGCAGCCCACGACAGGGAAGGGGGAACACTGAAGCTTTCTTT	CASSPRQGRGNTEAFF
.	TRBD1	TRBV5-4	TRBJ2-3	TGTGCCAGCAGCTTCGACAGGGGAACAGATACGCAGTATTTT	CASSFDRGTDTQYF
few	.	TRBV20-1	TRBJ1-1	TGCAGTGCTGACGGGGCCGGGACTGAAGCTTTCTTT	CSADGAGTEAFF
.	TRBD2	TRBV5-5	TRBJ2-4	TGTGCCAGCAGCCGAGGGGCTAGCGGGGCCCGGGAGGGTTACTTC	CASSRGASGAREGYF
once	TRBD1	TRBV12-3/TRBV12-4	TRBJ2-5	TGTGCCAGCAGTTCGTTCGGGACAGGGGGCCGGGAGACCCAGTACTTC	CASSSFGTGGRETQYF
.	.	TRBV6-2/TRBV6-3	TRBJ1-2	TGTGCCAGCAGCACCGCGTCGGACAGAAATGGCTACACCTTC	CASSTASDRNGYTF
few	TRBD2	TRBV5-5	TRBJ2-7	TGTGCCAGCAGCCATACTAGCGGGGGTGATTACGAGCAGTACTTC	CASSHTSGGDYEQYF
.	.	TRBV25-1	TRBJ1-3	TGTGCCAGCAGCCCGGGTGGGCACACCATATATTTT	CASSPGGHTIYF
once	.	TRBV6-5	TRBJ1-1	TGTGCCAGCAGTTACCCTCGGCAGCAGAACACTGAAGCTTTCTTT	CASSYPRQQNTEAFF
.	.	TRBV29-1	TRBJ2-5	TGCAGCGTGACTTTCCGAGGGCGCGGTGTCGAGACCCAGTACTTC	CSVTFRGRGVETQYF
once	TRBD1	TRBV20-1	TRBJ1-6	TGCAGTGCTAGGGAGGGACAGCCAAACGGTTATAATTCACCCCTCCACTTT	CSAREGQPNGYNSPLHF
.	.	TRBV6-1	TRBJ1-1	TGTGCCAGCAGTGAAGTGGAGCTGAACACTGAAGCTTTCTTT	CASSEVELNTEAFF
.	TRBD2	TRBV5-6	TRBJ2-5	TGTGCCAGCAGCTTGGTCGGGAGGGGGGAAGAGACCCAGTACTTC	CASSLVGRGEETQYF
.	.	TRBV6-5	TRBJ1-2	TGTGCCAGCAGTTACTCGACGTGGGTCGGCTACACCTTC	CASSYSTWVGYTF
.	TRBD1	TRBV28	TRBJ2-6	TGTGCCAGCAGTTTGGGCGGACAGGGCATATCTGGGGCCAACGTCCTGACTTTC	CASSLGGQGISGANVLTF
.	.	TRBV23-1	TRBJ1-2	TGCGCCAGGGGACCCTTCCATCCCTATGGCTACACCTTC	CARGPFHPYGYTF
.	TRBD2	TRBV6-4	TRBJ2-5	TGTGCCAGCAGTCCTCTAGCGGGGGGAGAGACCCAGTACTTC	CASSPLAGGETQYF
.	.	TRBV10-3	TRBJ2-7	TGTGCCATCAGTGCCGCGGTGAGCTCCTACGAGCAGTACTTC	CAISAAVSSYEQYF
once	.	TRBV9	TRBJ2-3	TGTGCCAGCAGCGTGGCCTCCGGGACTAGCACAGATACGCAGTATTTT	CASSVASGTSTDTQYF
few	TRBD1	TRBV25-1	TRBJ1-2	TGTGCCAGCAGTGAACCCGGACAGGGGTTTTATGGCTACACCTTC	CASSEPGQGFYGYTF
.	.	TRBV20-1	TRBJ2-7	TGCAGTGCCCTTGACGCGGCCTTCTACGAGCAGTACTTC	CSALDAAFYEQYF
.	.	TRBV5-1	TRBJ1-2	TGCGCCAGCAGCGTGGACAGTACTAACTATGGCTACACCTTC	CASSVDSTNYGYTF
.	.	TRBV23-1	TRBJ1-1	TGCGCCAGCATCTCGCGGGAGGGAGGGCCGATTATCGAAGCTTTCTTT	CASISREGGPIIEAFF
.	.	TRBV20-1	TRBJ1-5	TGCAGTGCCCCACAGGGAGGCAATCAGCCCCAGCATTTT	CSAPQGGNQPQHF
.	TRBD1	TRBV6-2/TRBV6-3	TRBJ1-6	TGTGCCAGCAGCCCTCCGGGACAGGGCTCCTATAATTCACCCCTCCACTTT	CASSPPGQGSYNSPLHF
once	TRBD2	TRBV9	TRBJ2-3	TGTGCCAGCAGCTTTACTAGCGGGGGGGCCGGGGGGCAGTATTTT	CASSFTSGGAGGQYF
few	TRBD1	TRBV25-1	TRBJ2-5	TGTGCCAGCAGTGACCCCGGGACAGGGAGCGAGACCCAGTACTTC	CASSDPGTGSETQYF
.	TRBD1	TRBV24-1	TRBJ2-3	TGTGCCACCAGTGGAGGTACCGACAGGGGCACAGATACGCAGTATTTT	CATSGGTDRGTDTQYF
few	TRBD1	TRBV20-1	TRBJ1-6	TGCAGTGCTAGGGGGGACAGTGATAATTCACCCCTCCACTTT	CSARGDSDNSPLHF
.	.	TRBV10-1	TRBJ1-1	TGCGCCAGCAAAGAGGGGCCGGGCACTGAAGCTTTCTTT	CASKEGPGTEAFF
.	TRBD2	TRBV27	TRBJ2-3	TGTGCCAGCAGTTTTCTAGCGGGGGTTACTAGCACAGATACGCAGTATTTT	CASSFLAGVTSTDTQYF
.	.	TRBV7-8	TRBJ1-2	TGTGCCAGCAGCTTAGCGATCGGAAACTATGGCTACACCTTC	CASSLAIGNYGYTF
few	TRBD2	TRBV20-1	TRBJ2-5	TGCAGTGCACCAGGGACTAGCGGGGGGGAGACCCAGTACTTC	CSAPGTSGGETQYF
.	.	TRBV20-1	TRBJ1-2	TGCAGTGTCAGACAGGTTAACTATGGCTACACCTTC	CSVRQVNYGYTF